A selection of T cell receptor beta chains follows, all from one sample in a study of vaccination effects on CD4 cells after COVID-19. Assay: immunoSEQ multiplex PCR; the TCRdb copy retains only in-frame clones and omits some. The table has 55,000 to 65,000 clones, roughly 76% seen once. No antigen has been identified for these receptors. Sample: CD4+ T cells from PBMCs cultured with HCoV-229E spike peptides, taken before COVID-19 vaccination. The receptors derive from a human donor who received a COVID-19 vaccine. The CDR3 runs from the conserved cysteine through the conserved F or W. A D gene is named only where the DNA matches it firmly. Only some rows state a clone size, as once, few, many or a class for expanded clones.

D	J	size	length	V	DNA	CDR3
TRBD1	TRBJ1-2	.	15	TRBV28	TGTGCCAGCAGTACCCCGACAGGGGCCAACTATGGCTACACCTTC	CASSTPTGANYGYTF
.	TRBJ2-1	.	13	TRBV6-2/TRBV6-3	TGTGCCAGCAGTTTTGGGACGGGTGATGAGCAGTTCTTC	CASSFGTGDEQFF
.	TRBJ1-1	medium-sized	14	TRBV6-5	TGTGCCAGCAGTTACCACAGGGATAGCACTGAAGCTTTCTTT	CASSYHRDSTEAFF
.	TRBJ1-3	few	14	TRBV5-1	TGCGCCAGCAGCTTGGGATGGGGTTCAAACACCATATATTTT	CASSLGWGSNTIYF
.	TRBJ1-6	.	15	TRBV5-1	TGCGCCAGCAGCGCGCAGGGTCCCTATAATTCACCCCTCCACTTT	CASSAQGPYNSPLHF
.	TRBJ1-1	.	15	TRBV6-5	TGTGCCAGCAGTTACAGATTTGACGGGGGCACTGAAGCTTTCTTT	CASSYRFDGGTEAFF
.	TRBJ1-6	.	14	TRBV24-1	TGTGCCACCAGTGATTACCGGGAGGGATCACCCCTCCACTTT	CATSDYREGSPLHF
.	TRBJ1-5	.	16	TRBV18	TGTGCCAGCTCACCCGTCATACAGGGTGTAAATCAGCCCCAGCATTTT	CASSPVIQGVNQPQHF
.	TRBJ1-3	.	15	TRBV6-1	TGTGCCAGCAGTGAATGGGGCGGCTCTGGAAACACCATATATTTT	CASSEWGGSGNTIYF
.	TRBJ2-1	once	13	TRBV5-1	TGCGCCAGCAGCTTGGGGGGTCGCAATGAGCAGTTCTTC	CASSLGGRNEQFF
TRBD1	TRBJ1-1	.	13	TRBV2	TGTGCCAGCAGTGGGGGACAGGTTCGTGGAGCTTTCTTT	CASSGGQVRGAFF
TRBD1	TRBJ1-2	few	15	TRBV10-3	TGTGCCATCAGCGACACGACACAGGGGCTCTATGGCTACACCTTC	CAISDTTQGLYGYTF
TRBD2	TRBJ2-1	.	18	TRBV19	TGTGCCAGTAGTATGGGGGTCTGGTCGCGGGGGGTCTACAATGAGCAGTTCTTC	CASSMGVWSRGVYNEQFF
.	TRBJ2-2	large	14	TRBV9	TGTGCCAGCAGCGTAATCTGGAACACCGGGGAGCTGTTTTTT	CASSVIWNTGELFF
.	TRBJ1-5	.	18	TRBV19	TGTGCCAGTAGCCGGGATGTCGGGGGGCAGAGGGGCAATCAGCCCCAGCATTTT	CASSRDVGGQRGNQPQHF
.	TRBJ1-2	.	14	TRBV5-6	TGTGCCAGCAGCTTGCGCCAGTCTGTTGAGGGCTACACCTTC	CASSLRQSVEGYTF